This T cell receptor (beta chain) was sequenced in a study of blood T cell repertoires in COVID-19. Study at large: COVID-19 samples, acute and convalescent, were from the United States, Italy and Spain.

The CDR3 spans 18 residues. Germline assignment: CDR1 MGHRA and CDR2 YSYEKL. The trim removed 4 bases at V and 3 bases at J, leaving 11 bases unmatched. The sample holds one count of this clone. Each participant's cohort was designated according to participant-reported clinical history. Recovered Cohort 3 donors showed two negative PCRs, clearance, or symptom resolution. Authors' analysis steps: From reference gene primer amplification, estimates of nucleated cell counts were derived. Data came from immunoSEQ multiplex PCR; TCRdb stores just in-frame clones and leaves some out. Clonal size and the V and J genes are those of that table, whereas D and trimming came from the DNA. The sample has some 400,000 clones, around 87% seen once.

The sequence came from a man aged 25-45 years who had recovered from COVID-19. Material for sequencing was PBMCs or T cells enriched from blood (not recorded which). The chain has TRBV4-1 and TRBJ1-6, with TRBD1 matching 8 bases. CDR3 amino acids: CASSPYLGQADYNSPLHF. The CDR3 DNA is TGCGCCAGCAGCCCCTATCTGGGACAGGCCGACTATAATTCACCCCTCCACTTT.